The 25 T cell receptor delta chains in this list originate from one sample, sequenced in a study of γδ T cells in repeated Plasmodium falciparum infection. TCRdb redid clone calling on the multiplex PCR reads using CATT. The sample yields more than 45,000 delta-chain clones, about 1.5% seen once. Vgamma9/Vdelta2+ and Vdelta2-negative gammadelta T cells were flow-sorted from PBMC for bulk sequencing. The sequencing sample was made of gamma-delta T cells from blood. The source is a pool of human donors (malaria-infected and uninfected, not separated).

Ten or more counts support this clone. Translating this DNA gives a protein that differs at residue 15 from the TCRdb one, which belongs to a much larger clone; a read error is likely, and the protein shown is this translation. The chain links TRDV1 to TRDJ1; D not certain. Germline CDR1 and CDR2: TSWWSYY and QGS. The length of the CDR3 is 18 residues. CDR3 nucleotides: TGTGCTCTTGGGGAAATTGCTCAAGTCGTCCCCCACACCGATAGACTCATCTTT. It translates to CALGEIAQVVPHTDRLIF.

In the case of this clone: The protein recorded in TCRdb matches a much larger clone and deviates from this DNA's translation at residue 16, suggesting a read error; the protein here is obtained by translating the DNA. The gene calls are TRDV2 and TRDJ1; 13 bases line up with TRDD3. The J gene, left out of TCRdb, was set here by checking the DNA against germline. V trimming: 0 bases; J trimming: 3 bases; junction bases outside the gene matches: 24. CDR3 size: 23 residues. The germline CDR1 and CDR2 sequences are GEAIGNYY and EKD. The CDR3 region is CACDTVQNLGVLGDTQEPDKLIF. CDR3 nucleotide sequence: TGTGCCTGTGACACCGTCCAAAATTTAGGAGTACTGGGGGATACGCAGGAACCCGATAAACTCATCTTT.

Comment on this clone: For this DNA, TCRdb reports the protein of a much larger clone, which diverges at residue 12, most likely from a read error; the protein presented here is translated directly from the DNA. The V and J genes are TRDV1 and TRDJ1; the D gene is possibly TRDD3 (5 bases). The germline gives CDR1 TSWWSYY, CDR2 QGS. V gave up 0 bases and J gave up 2 bases, with 25 bases separating them. The CDR3 extends over 20 amino acids. This CDR3 is CALGELNPNYWWWRTDKLIF. The DNA of the CDR3 is TGTGCTCTTGGGGAACTAAATCCCAACTACTGGTGGTGGAGAACCGATAAACTCATCTTT.

This clone has just a few counts. It is likely a read error: a sequence one base away is far more abundant. This specimen includes other DNA sequences encoding the same CDR3. The rearrangement uses TRDV1 and TRDJ1, with 9 bases fitting TRDD2. In the absence of a J gene in TCRdb, the DNA was matched to germline to assign it here. The CDR3 is 19 amino acids. Germline loops: CDR1 TSWWSYY, CDR2 QGS. V was clipped by 0 bases and J by 5 bases; unmatched bases: 16. The CDR3 DNA follows: TGTGCTCTTGGGGAACTCGCCTTCCTACCGCGGCCTCGCACTGATAAACTCATCTTT. Translated: CALGELAFLPRPRTDKLIF.

Notes on this clone: A far bigger clonotype differs at one base, so this is likely a read error. The sample contains more than one DNA sequence encoding this CDR3. The chain links TRDV1 to TRDJ1; D possibly corresponds to TRDD3 (8 bases). Germline matching of the DNA provided the J gene here, since TCRdb leaves it blank. V was trimmed by 6 bases and J by 1 base, leaving 42 bases between them. Germline CDR1 is TSWWSYY and CDR2 is QGS. This CDR3 comprises 24 residues. CDR3 in DNA: TGTGCTCTTGGCCGGTCAAAGATTCCTGCCTTCCTTCGGGGGATAGGAGGGGGCACCGATAAACTCATCTTT. Its translation: CALGRSKIPAFLRGIGGGTDKLIF.

On this clone: This DNA translates differently at residue 12 from the TCRdb protein, which is that of a much larger clone; a read error is likely, and the protein shown is the DNA's own translation. The chain couples TRDV1 to TRDJ1, with TRDD3 identical over 11 bases. Germline V CDR1 and CDR2: TSWWSYY, QGS. This CDR3 has 21 amino acids. In nucleotides, the CDR3 is TGTGCTCTTGGGGAACGGTCTCGAGGGCTACCTCCTGGGGGATACACCGATAAGCTCATCTTT. Residues: CALGERSRGLPPGGYTDKLIF.

This clone was found many times. A read error may be the cause here, since a much bigger clone is one base away. The sample has other DNA sequences that encode this CDR3 too. The rearrangement joins TRDV1 to TRDJ1; 7 bases agree with TRDD3. The CDR3 sequence is 22 residues long. V lost 1 base, J lost 0 bases, and 23 bases stayed unmatched. Looked up from germline, CDR1 is TSWWSYY and CDR2 is QGS. The CDR3 sequence: CALGEPRPTQGIPLKYTDKLIF. The CDR3 bases are TGTGCTCTTGGGGAACCGAGACCTACCCAAGGGATACCGCTCAAGTACACCGATAAACTCATCTTT.

This clone was recorded many times. At the DNA level, this CDR3 is encoded by other sequences in the same sample as well. The chain combines TRDV1 with TRDJ1, with TRDD3 matching 12 bases. In germline, CDR1 is TSWWSYY, CDR2 QGS. V lost 1 base and J lost 0; bases outside the gene matches: 27. The CDR3 extends over 25 amino acids. CDR3 bases: TGTGCTCTTGGGGAACCCTCTTCCCCTCCCCCTGGGGGATACGCGGTCCCATGCTACACCGATAAACTCATCTTT. Translating it yields CALGEPSSPPPGGYAVPCYTDKLIF.

This clone was detected a few times. The protein TCRdb gives is from a much larger clone and does not agree with this DNA's translation at residue 21, likely a read error; the protein shown here comes from the DNA. The chain links TRDV1 to TRDJ2, with D perhaps matching TRDD2 (6 bases). TCRdb does not report a J gene; here it was assigned by matching the DNA to germline references. V shed 0 bases and J shed 0 bases, with 44 bases lying between them. The CDR3 is 28 residues long. The germline gives CDR1 TSWWSYY, CDR2 QGS. CDR3 DNA sequence: TGTGCTCTTGGGGAACTATTTTTGGCCTTCCCTCAACGGCGTACCTTAGTCCTCTCGATCACTTTGACAGCACAACTCTTCTTT. This sequence encodes CALGELFLAFPQRRTLVLSITLTAQLFF.

Ten or more counts support this clone. The translation of this DNA and the TCRdb protein of a much larger clone differ at residue 14, probably owing to a read error; the protein shown here is translated from the DNA. The rearrangement uses TRDV1 and TRDJ1, with 7 bases that match TRDD2. The CDR3 has 22 amino acids. CDR1 is TSWWSYY and CDR2 is QGS in the germline V gene. V trimming: 6 bases; J trimming: 0 bases; junction bases outside the gene matches: 28. CDR3 residues: CALGPRVPTMGTRSKYTDKLIF. CDR3 bases: TGTGCTCTTGGACCTCGCGTTCCTACCATGGGGACAAGATCCAAGTACACCGATAAACTCATCTTT.

This clone was counted at least ten times. TCRdb pairs this DNA with a much larger clone's protein that differs at residue 11, likely a read error; the protein shown was translated from the DNA. V usage is TRDV2 and J usage is TRDJ1; 10 bases map to TRDD3. TCRdb is silent on the J gene; assignment here came from matching the DNA to germline. Germline V lookup: CDR1 GEAIGNYY, CDR2 EKD. The CDR3 is 23 amino acids. The V and J ends lost 0 bases and 1 base, in that order; junction bases with no gene match: 25. CDR3 sequence (DNA): TGTGCCTGTGACACCGTTGGTAGCGCGGTAAGAGGGGGATACGCAGCCGCCACCGATAAACTCATCTTT. This encodes CACDTVGSAVRGGYAAATDKLIF.

This clone was counted only a few times. A far larger clone is just one base off, so this is likely a read error. The sample has other DNA sequences that encode this CDR3 too. CDR3 coding DNA: TGTGCTATTGGGGAAACGGGCCTTCCCAAACGTGGAGGGGATCCACCCATAAACACCGACAAACTCATCTTT. Translated, it gives CAIGETGLPKRGGDPPINTDKLIF. The chain carries TRDV1 and TRDJ1; either TRDD2 or TRDD3 may fit D (6 bases each). TCRdb leaves out the J gene; it was filled in here by matching the DNA to germline. The CDR3 length is 24 residues. CDR1 TSWWSYY and CDR2 QGS come from the germline V gene.

On this clone itself: The TCRdb protein, from a much larger clone, departs from this DNA's translation at residue 10, likely by read error; the protein shown derives from the DNA. CDR3 sequence: CAYRSPEVPVHWGIEGEDTDKLIF. DNA for the CDR3: TGTGCTTATAGAAGCCCGGAGGTTCCTGTGCACTGGGGGATTGAGGGTGAGGACACCGATAAACTCATCTTT. The chain has TRAV38-2/DV8 and TRDJ1; the match to TRDD3 covers 10 bases. The J gene, not given by TCRdb, was assigned here from a germline match of the nucleotide sequence. The V segment lost 5 bases and the J segment 0 bases; nucleotides outside the gene matches: 31. The length of the CDR3 is 24 residues. CDR1 and CDR2 (germline): TSESDYY, QEAYKQQN.

A word on this clone: Given a far larger clone just one base away, this is likely a sequencing read error. The sample holds other DNA sequences that translate to the same CDR3. V and J are TRDV1 and TRDJ1; D gene ambiguous. The J gene, not given by TCRdb, was assigned here from a germline match of the nucleotide sequence. The CDR3 length is 21 residues. V was shortened by 0 bases and J by 0 bases, with 26 bases between the two germline ends. Germline V lookup: CDR1 TSWWSYY, CDR2 QGS. The CDR3 region has the DNA TGTGCTCTTGGGGAACTGGCGGTGGCAGGATCCTCAAGGTGGTACACCGATAAACTCATCTTT. It encodes CALGELAVAGSSRWYTDKLIF.

This clone was detected many times. TCRdb's entry gives the protein of a much larger clone, which mismatches this DNA's translation at residue 4, likely from a read error; the protein reported here is translated from the DNA. The gene calls are TRDV2 and TRDJ3; 11 bases are a match to TRDD3. The V gene's germline CDR1 is GEAIGNYY and CDR2 EKD. This CDR3 has 17 amino acids. After removal of 5 bases from V and 0 bases from J, the junction contained 2 bases not matched to a gene. The CDR3 DNA reads TGTGCCTGTGGCACTGGGGGATACTCCTGGGACACCCGACAGATGTTTTTC. Its protein product is CACGTGGYSWDTRQMFF.

As to this clone: A far larger clone is only one base removed, so a read error is likely. Other DNA sequences in this sample translate to the same CDR3. This chain connects TRDV2 to TRDJ1; D is ambiguous. The J gene, absent from TCRdb, was called here by matching the DNA to germline. The CDR3 loop spans 21 amino acids. CDR1 and CDR2 (germline): GEAIGNYY, EKD. Trimming took off 3 bases at V and 6 bases at J, with 37 bases between the two ends. CDR3 loop: CACDPITPEGSSPGPLNKLIF. CDR3 DNA sequence: TGTGCCTGTGACCCCATAACGCCTGAGGGTTCGAGCCCGGGGCCTCTTAATAAACTCATCTTT.

This clone was picked up many times. This likely reflects a read error, since a far larger clone is one base away. This sample includes further DNA sequences coding for the same CDR3. V gene TRDV1 combines with J gene TRDJ1; 8 bases fit TRDD2. The CDR3 covers 20 residues. Germline V lookup: CDR1 TSWWSYY, CDR2 QGS. CDR3 nucleotide sequence: TGTGCTCTCGGGGACCCACAATCTTCCTACCCTCACCCGTACACCGATAAACTCATCTTT. The encoded protein is CALGDPQSSYPHPYTDKLIF.

This clone showed up many times. A read error is the likely source, as a far larger clone sits one nucleotide away. This same CDR3 is encoded by further DNA sequences in the sample. The chain carries TRDV2 and TRDJ1; D not certain. The J gene is absent in TCRdb and was assigned here via DNA matching to germline. The length of the CDR3 is 14 residues. The V end was cut by 7 bases, the J end by 8 bases, with 22 bases between. From germline, CDR1 is GEAIGNYY and CDR2 EKD. Here the CDR3 reads CACVPGTEALKLIF. CDR3 coding DNA: TGTGCCTGCGTCCCAGGTACTGAGGCCCTAAAACTCATCTTT.

A note on this clone: The junction departs from germline at one end; a sequencing error may be responsible. Within the sample, other DNA sequences also encode this same CDR3. V and J are TRDV3 and TRDJ1, with 8 bases aligning to TRDD3. From germline, CDR1 is TVYSNPD and CDR2 GDNSRS (reference sequence). The CDR3 covers 23 residues. The CDR3 coding sequence is TGCGCCTTTAGAGGGGTTAGGTCGGGCCTACAGGGTGGGGGATTACTGTATACCGATAAACTCATCTTT. Its protein product is CAFRGVRSGLQGGGLLYTDKLIF.

Remarks on this clone: A far larger clone differs by one base, so this is likely a read error. The identical CDR3 is also encoded by other nucleotide sequences in the sample. The chain employs TRDV3 and TRDJ1; 11 nucleotides line up with TRDD3. From germline, CDR1 is TVYSNPD and CDR2 GDNSRS (reference sequence). Trimming took 4 bases from V and 3 from J; bases not matched to a gene: 22. The CDR3 loop spans 19 amino acids. The chain's CDR3 is CASCKRGGWGIRGSDKLIF. Written as DNA, the CDR3 is TGTGCCTCATGTAAGCGGGGGGGTTGGGGGATACGTGGCTCCGATAAACTCATCTTT.

This clone has a handful of counts. The protein that TCRdb holds for this DNA derives from a much larger clone and differs from the translated DNA at residue 12, which likely indicates a read error; the protein shown here is translated from the DNA. The gene calls are TRDV1 and TRDJ3; 7 nucleotides align to TRDD2. No J segment appears in TCRdb, so it was assigned here by matching the sequence to germline. The CDR3 is 25 amino acids. Unmatched junction bases numbered 26, after V lost 3 bases and J lost 0 bases. Germline V lookup: CDR1 TSWWSYY, CDR2 QGS. CDR3 coding DNA: TGTGCTCTTGGGGATCCAATTTTCCTACAGGGGGGTAACCGTGCGGACTCCTGGGACACCCGACAGATGTTTTTC. Protein: CALGDPIFLQGGNRADSWDTRQMFF.

This clone has a count of ten or more. This likely traces to a read error, being one base from a far larger clone. The same CDR3 also results from other DNA sequences found in this sample. The gene calls are TRDV2 and TRDJ1, with 8 bases fitting TRDD3. This CDR3 spans 20 amino acids. Per germline, CDR1 GEAIGNYY and CDR2 EKD. The CDR3, as DNA: TGTGCCTGCGACACCGAAGACAGGTTGACTGGGGGTCCACACACCGATAAACTCATCTTT. Protein sequence: CACDTEDRLTGGPHTDKLIF.

A note on this clone: TCRdb assigns this DNA the protein of a much larger clone, which departs from its translation at residue 18; this likely reflects a read error, and the protein shown comes from translating the DNA. The chain employs TRDV1 and TRDJ1; the D gene could be TRDD2 or TRDD3 (9 bases each). TCRdb carries no J gene annotation; the J gene was assigned here by matching the DNA with germline. The V gene lost 1 base and the J gene lost 3 bases, with 36 bases spanning the gap. CDR1 and CDR2 from the germline V gene are TSWWSYY and QGS. CDR3 length: 23 residues. Here the CDR3 reads CALGERTFLPPPLDWGSADKLIF. The CDR3 DNA sequence: TGTGCTCTTGGGGAACGGACCTTCCTACCTCCCCCTTTAGACTGGGGGAGTGCCGATAAACTCATCTTT.

This clone was recorded at least ten times. The translation of this DNA and the TCRdb protein of a much larger clone differ at residue 5, probably owing to a read error; the protein shown here is translated from the DNA. The chain links TRDV2 to TRDJ1; TRDD3 might be the D (5 bases). The germline V gene has CDR1 GEAIGNYY and CDR2 EKD. The CDR3 covers 17 residues. Trimming left V 3 bases short and J 3 bases short, with 22 bases between. CDR3 DNA sequence: TGTGCCTGTGACCAGGTTCCCGGGGTGGGGTCCCCCGATAAACTCATCTTT. Its translation is CACDQVPGVGSPDKLIF.

This clone occurred many times. J is TRDJ1 and V is TRDV1, with TRDD3 identical over 12 bases. CDR1 is TSWWSYY and CDR2 is QGS in the germline V gene. With V trimmed by 9 bases and J by 3 bases, 14 bases remained unmatched. The CDR3 sequence is 17 residues long. The CDR3 reads CALAPPSLGDTADKLIF. The DNA for the CDR3 is TGTGCTCTGGCCCCCCCTTCCCTGGGGGATACGGCCGATAAACTCATCTTT.